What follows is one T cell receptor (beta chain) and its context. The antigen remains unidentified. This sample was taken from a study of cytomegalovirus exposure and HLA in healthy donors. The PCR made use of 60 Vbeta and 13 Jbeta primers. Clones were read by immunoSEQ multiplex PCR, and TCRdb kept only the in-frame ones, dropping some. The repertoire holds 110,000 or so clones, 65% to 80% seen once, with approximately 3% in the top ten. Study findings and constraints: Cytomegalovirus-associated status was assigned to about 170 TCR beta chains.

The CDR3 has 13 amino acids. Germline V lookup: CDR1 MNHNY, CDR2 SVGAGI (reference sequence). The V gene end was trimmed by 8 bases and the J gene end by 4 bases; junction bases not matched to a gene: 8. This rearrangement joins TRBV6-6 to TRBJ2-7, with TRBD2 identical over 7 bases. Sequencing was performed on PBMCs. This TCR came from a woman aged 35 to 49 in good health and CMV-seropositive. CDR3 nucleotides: TGTGCCAGCGGTCTAGCGGATTCTTACGAGCAGTACTTC. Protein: CASGLADSYEQYF.